A single sample gave rise to the 8 T cell receptor beta chains below, sequenced in a study of T-cell reconstitution after alpha-beta-depleted transplantation in children. A TCRbeta library incorporating unique molecular identifiers was prepared. In TCRdb, the PCR reads were re-called with MiXCR into one record per CDR3 protein. The table lists almost 600,000 distinct CDR3 sequences, 20% to 30% of them singletons. Sequenced material: PBMCs, taken before TCRalphabeta/CD19-depleted stem cell transplant. The receptors were sampled from a boy less than two years old with Wiskott-Aldrich syndrome, due to receive a stem cell transplant.

This clonotype was seen a single time. The chain recombines TRBV2 with TRBJ2-5; no clear D. Germline values: CDR1 SNHLY, CDR2 FYNNEI. V dropped 8 bases and J dropped 5 bases, with 21 bases sitting between them. There are 15 residues in the CDR3. In DNA form, the CDR3 reads TGTGCCAGCCGGCTCCGGGCCCTCTTGCGGGAGACCCAGTACTTC. This gives the protein CASRLRALLRETQYF.

This chain links TRBV3-1 with TRBJ2-1, with TRBD2 matching over 11 bases. The CDR3 sequence is 15 residues long. Germline values: CDR1 LGHDT, CDR2 YNNKEL (reference sequence). Losses at the gene ends were 2 bases for V and 7 bases for J; bases not matched to a gene: 4. The CDR3 DNA reads TGTGCCAGCAGCCAATTAGCGGGAGGGCCTAATGAGCAGTTCTTC. Its translation is CASSQLAGGPNEQFF.

The chain joins TRBV5-1 to TRBJ1-1; D possibly corresponds to TRBD1 (5 bases). The CDR3 spans 13 residues. From germline, CDR1 is SGHRS and CDR2 YFSETQ. Trimming left V 7 bases short and J 5 bases short, with 15 bases between. CDR3 loop: CASRLSGGTEAFF. The CDR3 nucleotides read TGCGCCAGCCGTCTCAGTGGGGGGACTGAAGCTTTCTTT.

V and J are TRBV9 and TRBJ2-3; D unclear. V gave up 4 bases and J gave up 2 bases, with 11 bases separating them. The CDR3 covers 14 residues. Germline values: CDR1 SGDLS, CDR2 YYNGEE. CDR3 sequence reads: CASSSSGNTDTQYF. Here the CDR3 DNA reads TGTGCCAGCAGCTCATCCGGCAACACAGATACGCAGTATTTT.

The V gene is TRBV7-3, the J gene TRBJ1-1, with TRBD1 matching over 8 bases. V was clipped by 5 bases and J by 4 bases; unmatched bases: 3. The CDR3 contains 13 residues. The germline CDR1 and CDR2 sequences are SGHTA and FQGTGA. CDR3 bases: TGTGCCAGCAGCCGTGGACAGGGCACTGAAGCTTTCTTT. Its protein product is CASSRGQGTEAFF.

This clonotype was found a few times. The V gene is TRBV9, the J gene TRBJ2-7, with 12 bases identical to TRBD2. The CDR3 extends over 16 amino acids. V gave up 0 bases and J gave up 6 bases; unmatched junction bases: 7. Germline loops: CDR1 SGDLS, CDR2 YYNGEE. For the CDR3, the DNA is TGTGCCAGCAGCGTAGGGACTAGCGGGAAGGGTTCCGAGCAGTACTTC. It specifies CASSVGTSGKGSEQYF.

This clonotype was detected only a few times. The rearrangement joins TRBV11-2 to TRBJ1-1; 9 bases match TRBD1. The CDR3 has 16 residues. Germline V gives CDR1 SGHAT, CDR2 FQNNGV. The junction had 9 bases not matched to a gene; V was cut back by 6 bases and J by 1 base. In nucleotides, the CDR3 is TGTGCCAGCAGTAAAAATTGGGGACAGGGGAACACTGAAGCTTTCTTT. Amino acid sequence: CASSKNWGQGNTEAFF.

This clonotype came up a few times. The J gene is TRBJ2-1, the V gene TRBV29-1; the match to TRBD2 covers 12 bases. The CDR3 runs 16 residues. The V segment lost 6 bases and the J segment 0 bases; nucleotides outside the gene matches: 6. Germline loops: CDR1 SQVTM, CDR2 ANQGSEA. CDR3 residues: CSVLTSGRSSYNEQFF. CDR3 in DNA: TGCAGCGTCTTGACTAGCGGGAGAAGCTCCTACAATGAGCAGTTCTTC.